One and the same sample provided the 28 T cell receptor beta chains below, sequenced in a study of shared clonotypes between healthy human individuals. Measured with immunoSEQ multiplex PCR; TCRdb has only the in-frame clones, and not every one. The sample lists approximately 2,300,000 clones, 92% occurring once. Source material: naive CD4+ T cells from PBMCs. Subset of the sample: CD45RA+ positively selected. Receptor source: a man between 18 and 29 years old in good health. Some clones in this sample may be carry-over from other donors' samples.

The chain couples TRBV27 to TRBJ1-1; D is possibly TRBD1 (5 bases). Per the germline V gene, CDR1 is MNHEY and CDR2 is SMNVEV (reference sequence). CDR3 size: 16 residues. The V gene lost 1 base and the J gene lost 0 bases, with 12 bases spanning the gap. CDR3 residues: CASSLLGPTMNTEAFF. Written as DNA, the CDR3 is TGTGCCAGCAGTTTATTGGGGCCGACGATGAACACTGAAGCTTTCTTT.

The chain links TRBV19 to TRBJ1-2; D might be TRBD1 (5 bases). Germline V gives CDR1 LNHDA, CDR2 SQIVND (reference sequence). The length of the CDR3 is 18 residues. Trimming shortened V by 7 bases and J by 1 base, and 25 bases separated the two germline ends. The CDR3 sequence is CASTLRPGSGAINYGYTF. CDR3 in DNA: TGTGCCAGTACCCTCCGACCCGGGAGTGGGGCGATTAACTATGGCTACACCTTC.

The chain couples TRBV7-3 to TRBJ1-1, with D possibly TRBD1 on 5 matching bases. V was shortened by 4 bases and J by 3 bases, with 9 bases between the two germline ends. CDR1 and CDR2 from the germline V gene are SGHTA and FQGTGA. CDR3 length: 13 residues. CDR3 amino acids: CASSSDRYTEAFF. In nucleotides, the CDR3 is TGTGCCAGCAGCTCCGACAGATACACTGAAGCTTTCTTT. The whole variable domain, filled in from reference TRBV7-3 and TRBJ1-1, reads GAGVSQTPSNKVTEKGKYVELRCDPISGHTALYWYRQSLGQGPEFLIYFQGTGAADDSGLPNDRFFAVRPEGSVSTLKIQRTERGDSAVYLCASSSDRYTEAFFGQGTRLTVV.

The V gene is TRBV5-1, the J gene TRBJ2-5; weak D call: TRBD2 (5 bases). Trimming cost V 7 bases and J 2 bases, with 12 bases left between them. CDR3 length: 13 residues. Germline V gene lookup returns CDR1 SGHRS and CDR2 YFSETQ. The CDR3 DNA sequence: TGCGCCAGCCGTAGAGAGGGACAAGAGACCCAGTACTTC. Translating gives CASRREGQETQYF. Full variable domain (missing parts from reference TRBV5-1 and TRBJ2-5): KAGVTQTPRYLIKTRGQQVTLSCSPISGHRSVSWYQQTPGQGLQFLFEYFSETQRNKGNFPGRFSGRQFSNSRSEMNVSTLELGDSALYLCASRREGQETQYFGPGTRLLVL.

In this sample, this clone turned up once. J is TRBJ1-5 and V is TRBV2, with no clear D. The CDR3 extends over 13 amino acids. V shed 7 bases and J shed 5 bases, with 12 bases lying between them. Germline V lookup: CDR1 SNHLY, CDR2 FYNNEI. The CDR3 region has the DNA TGTGCCAGCAACCCCCAGCGTGATCAGCCCCAGCATTTT. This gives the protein CASNPQRDQPQHF.

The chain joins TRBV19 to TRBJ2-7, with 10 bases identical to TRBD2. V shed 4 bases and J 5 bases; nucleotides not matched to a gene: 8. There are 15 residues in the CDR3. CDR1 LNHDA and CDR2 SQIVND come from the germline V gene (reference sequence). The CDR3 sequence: CASSKLSGRAHEQYF. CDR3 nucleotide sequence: TGTGCCAGTAGTAAACTGAGCGGGAGGGCCCACGAGCAGTACTTC.

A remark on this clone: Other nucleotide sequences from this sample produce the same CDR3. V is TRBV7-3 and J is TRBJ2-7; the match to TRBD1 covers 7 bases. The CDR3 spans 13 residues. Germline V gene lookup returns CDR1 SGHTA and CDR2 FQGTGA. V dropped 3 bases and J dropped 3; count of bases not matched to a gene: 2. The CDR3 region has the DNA TGTGCCAGCAGCTTGGGACAGAACTACGAGCAGTACTTC. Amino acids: CASSLGQNYEQYF.

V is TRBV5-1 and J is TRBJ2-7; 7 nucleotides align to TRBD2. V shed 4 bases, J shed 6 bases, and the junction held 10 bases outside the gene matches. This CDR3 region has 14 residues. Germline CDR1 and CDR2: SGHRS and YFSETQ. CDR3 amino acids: CASSLLADPPEQYF. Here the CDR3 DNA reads TGCGCCAGCAGCCTTCTAGCGGACCCCCCCGAGCAGTACTTC.

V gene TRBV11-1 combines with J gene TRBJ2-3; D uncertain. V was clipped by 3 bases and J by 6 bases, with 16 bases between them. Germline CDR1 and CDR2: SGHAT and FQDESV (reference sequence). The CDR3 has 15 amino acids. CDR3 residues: CASSLNRLRIDTQYF. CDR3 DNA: TGTGCCAGCAGCTTGAATAGACTCCGTATTGATACGCAGTATTTT. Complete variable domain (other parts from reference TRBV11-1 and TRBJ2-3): EAEVAQSPRYKITEKSQAVAFWCDPISGHATLYWYRQILGQGPELLVQFQDESVVDDSQLPKDRFSAERLKGVDSTLKIQPAELGDSAMYLCASSLNRLRIDTQYFGPGTRLTVL.

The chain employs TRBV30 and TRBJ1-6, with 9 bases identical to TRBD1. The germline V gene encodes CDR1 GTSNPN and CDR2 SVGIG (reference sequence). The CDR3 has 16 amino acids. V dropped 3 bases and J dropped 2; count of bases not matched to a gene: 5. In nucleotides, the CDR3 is TGTGCCTGGAGCAGACAGGGGGGAGCCTATAATTCACCCCTCCACTTT. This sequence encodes CAWSRQGGAYNSPLHF.

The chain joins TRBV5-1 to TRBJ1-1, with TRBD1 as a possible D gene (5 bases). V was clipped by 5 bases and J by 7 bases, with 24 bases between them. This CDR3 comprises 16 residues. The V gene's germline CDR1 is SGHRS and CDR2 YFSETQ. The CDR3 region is CASSIRVVTGRDEAFF. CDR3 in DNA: TGCGCCAGCAGTATCAGGGTGGTAACGGGGAGGGATGAAGCTTTCTTT.

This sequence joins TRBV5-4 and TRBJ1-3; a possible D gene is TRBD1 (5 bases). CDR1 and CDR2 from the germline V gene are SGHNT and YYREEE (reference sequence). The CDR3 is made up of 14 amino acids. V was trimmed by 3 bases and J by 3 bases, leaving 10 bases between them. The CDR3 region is CASSSQGGGNTIYF. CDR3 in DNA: TGTGCCAGCAGCTCCCAGGGAGGTGGAAACACCATATATTTT.

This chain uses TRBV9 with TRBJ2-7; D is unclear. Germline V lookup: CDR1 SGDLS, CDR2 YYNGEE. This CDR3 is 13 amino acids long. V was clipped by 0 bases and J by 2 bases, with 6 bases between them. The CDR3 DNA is TGTGCCAGCAGCGTAGGCAGCACCTACGAGCAGTACTTC. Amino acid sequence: CASSVGSTYEQYF.

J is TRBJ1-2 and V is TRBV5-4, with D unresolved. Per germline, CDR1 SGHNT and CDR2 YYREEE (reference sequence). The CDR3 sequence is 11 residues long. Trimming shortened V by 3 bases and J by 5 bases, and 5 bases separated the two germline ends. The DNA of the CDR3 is TGTGCCAGCAGCTGGAAATATGGCTACACCTTC. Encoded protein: CASSWKYGYTF.

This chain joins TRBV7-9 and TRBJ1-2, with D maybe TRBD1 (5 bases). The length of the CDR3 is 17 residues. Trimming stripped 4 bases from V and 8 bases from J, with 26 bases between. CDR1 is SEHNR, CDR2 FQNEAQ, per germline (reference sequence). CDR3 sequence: CASSYPRGAPRVWGYTF. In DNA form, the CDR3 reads TGTGCCAGCAGCTACCCCCGGGGCGCGCCCCGGGTGTGGGGCTACACCTTC.

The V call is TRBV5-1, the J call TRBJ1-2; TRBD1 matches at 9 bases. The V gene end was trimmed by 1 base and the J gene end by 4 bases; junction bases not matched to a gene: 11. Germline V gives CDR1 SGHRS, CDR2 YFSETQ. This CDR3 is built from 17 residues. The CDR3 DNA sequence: TGCGCCAGCAGCTTGAGTGGGACAGGGATTTCTAGCTATGGCTACACCTTC. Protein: CASSLSGTGISSYGYTF.

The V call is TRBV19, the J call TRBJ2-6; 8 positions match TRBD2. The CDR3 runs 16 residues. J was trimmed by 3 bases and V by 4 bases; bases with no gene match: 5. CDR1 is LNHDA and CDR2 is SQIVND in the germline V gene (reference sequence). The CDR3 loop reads CASSTIGTSGANVLTF. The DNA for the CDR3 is TGTGCCAGTAGTACGATAGGGACTAGTGGGGCCAACGTCCTGACTTTC.

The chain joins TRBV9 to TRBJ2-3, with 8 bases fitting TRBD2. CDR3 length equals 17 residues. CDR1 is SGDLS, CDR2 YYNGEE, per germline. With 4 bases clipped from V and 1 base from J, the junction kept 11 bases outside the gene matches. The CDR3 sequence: CASSPRSQTSGTDTQYF. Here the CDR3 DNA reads TGTGCCAGCAGCCCCAGAAGTCAGACTAGCGGCACAGATACGCAGTATTTT.

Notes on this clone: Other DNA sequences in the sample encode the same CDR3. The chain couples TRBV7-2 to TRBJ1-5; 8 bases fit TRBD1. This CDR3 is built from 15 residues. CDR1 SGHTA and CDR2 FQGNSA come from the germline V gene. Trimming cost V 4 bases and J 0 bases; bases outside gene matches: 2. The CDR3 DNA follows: TGTGCCAGCAGCTACAGGGGGTATAGCAATCAGCCCCAGCATTTT. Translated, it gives CASSYRGYSNQPQHF.

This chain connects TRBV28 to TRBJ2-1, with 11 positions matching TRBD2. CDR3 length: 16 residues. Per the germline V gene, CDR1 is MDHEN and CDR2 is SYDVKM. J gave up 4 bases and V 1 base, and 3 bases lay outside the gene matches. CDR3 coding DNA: TGTGCCAGCAGTTTATCTCGACTAGCGGGGTACAATGAGCAGTTCTTC. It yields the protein CASSLSRLAGYNEQFF.

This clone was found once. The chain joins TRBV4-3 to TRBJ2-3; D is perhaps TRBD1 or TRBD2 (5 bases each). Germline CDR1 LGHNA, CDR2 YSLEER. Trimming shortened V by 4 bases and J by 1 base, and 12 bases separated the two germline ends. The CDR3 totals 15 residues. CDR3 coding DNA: TGCGCCAGCAGCCGGTCGGGACGCCGCACAGATACGCAGTATTTT. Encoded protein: CASSRSGRRTDTQYF.

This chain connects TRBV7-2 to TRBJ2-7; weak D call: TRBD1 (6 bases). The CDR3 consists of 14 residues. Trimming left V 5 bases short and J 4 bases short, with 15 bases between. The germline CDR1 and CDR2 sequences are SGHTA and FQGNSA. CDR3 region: CASSNAQGWYEQYF. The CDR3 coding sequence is TGTGCCAGCAGCAACGCACAGGGTTGGTACGAGCAGTACTTC. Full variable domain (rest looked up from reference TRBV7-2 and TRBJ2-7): GAGVSQSPSNKVTEKGKDVELRCDPISGHTALYWYRQSLGQGLEFLIYFQGNSAPDKSGLPSDRFSAERTGGSVSTLTIQRTQQEDSAVYLCASSNAQGWYEQYFGPGTRLTVT.

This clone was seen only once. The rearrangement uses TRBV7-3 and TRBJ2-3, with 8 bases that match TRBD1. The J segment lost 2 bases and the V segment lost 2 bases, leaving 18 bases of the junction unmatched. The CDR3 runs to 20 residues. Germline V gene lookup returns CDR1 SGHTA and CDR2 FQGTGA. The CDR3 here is CASSLRAGGSGAGPTDTQYF. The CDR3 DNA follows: TGTGCCAGCAGCTTACGAGCAGGGGGCAGCGGAGCGGGTCCCACAGATACGCAGTATTTT.

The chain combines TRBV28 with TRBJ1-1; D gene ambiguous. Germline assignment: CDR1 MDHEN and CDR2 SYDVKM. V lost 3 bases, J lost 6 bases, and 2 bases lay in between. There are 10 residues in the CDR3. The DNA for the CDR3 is TGTGCCAGCAGTTTCGCTGAAGCTTTCTTT. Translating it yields CASSFAEAFF.

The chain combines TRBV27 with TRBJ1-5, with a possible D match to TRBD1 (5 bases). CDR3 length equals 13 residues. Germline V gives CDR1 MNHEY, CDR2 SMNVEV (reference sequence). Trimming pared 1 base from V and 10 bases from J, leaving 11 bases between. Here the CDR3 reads CASSLWGRGPQHF. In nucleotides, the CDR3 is TGTGCCAGCAGTTTATGGGGCCGGGGACCCCAGCATTTT.

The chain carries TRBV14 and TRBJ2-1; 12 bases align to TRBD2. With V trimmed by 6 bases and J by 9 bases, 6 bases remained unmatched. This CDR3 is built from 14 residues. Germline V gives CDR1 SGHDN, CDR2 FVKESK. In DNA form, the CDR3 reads TGTGCCAGCAGACCTAGCGGGAGGGACCCTGAGCAGTTCTTC. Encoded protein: CASRPSGRDPEQFF. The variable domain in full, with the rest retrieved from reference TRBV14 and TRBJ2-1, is EAGVTQFPSHSVIEKGQTVTLRCDPISGHDNLYWYRRVMGKEIKFLLHFVKESKQDESGMPNNRFLAERTGGTYSTLKVQPAELEDSGVYFCASRPSGRDPEQFFGPGTRLTVL.

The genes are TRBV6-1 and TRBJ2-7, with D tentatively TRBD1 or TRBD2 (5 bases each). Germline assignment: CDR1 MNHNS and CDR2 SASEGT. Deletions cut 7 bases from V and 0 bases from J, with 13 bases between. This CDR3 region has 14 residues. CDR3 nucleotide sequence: TGTGCCAGCACCTTGGGACGGGCCTCCTACGAGCAGTACTTC. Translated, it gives CASTLGRASYEQYF.

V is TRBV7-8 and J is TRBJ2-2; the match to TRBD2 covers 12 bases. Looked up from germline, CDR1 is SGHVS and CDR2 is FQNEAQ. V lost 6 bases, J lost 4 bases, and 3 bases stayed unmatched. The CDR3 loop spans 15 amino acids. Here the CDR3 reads CASRPSGRGTGELFF. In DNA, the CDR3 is TGTGCCAGCAGACCTAGCGGGAGGGGCACCGGGGAGCTGTTTTTT.